A single sample is the source of the 7 T cell receptor beta chains below, sequenced in a study of blood T cell repertoires in COVID-19 (dated by TCRdb to 2020 to 2022). The library was produced with the immunoSEQ multiplex PCR assay. TCRdb's version of the immuneACCESS table is confined to in-frame rearrangements and falls short of the full clone set. An unresolved V gene accounts for under half of the shortfall where checked; the remainder is of unknown origin. In all, the sample holds roughly 110,000 clones, and about 80% of those were seen once. The ten largest clones represent 4.3% of the sample. The sequenced sample was peripheral blood. The receptors derive from a man aged 65 to 79 with acute or convalescent COVID-19.

This sequence joins TRBV6-5 and TRBJ1-6; tentatively, D is TRBD1 (6 bases). V lost 7 bases, J lost 7 bases, and 14 bases lay in between. Germline assignment: CDR1 MNHEY and CDR2 SVGAGI. CDR3 size: 14 residues. For the CDR3, the DNA is TGTGCCAGCACCCAAGGGGGGGCGAATTCACCCCTCCACTTT. Translated, it gives CASTQGGANSPLHF.

J is TRBJ2-7 and V is TRBV5-1; 8 positions match TRBD2. CDR3 length: 15 amino acids. The junction had 9 bases not matched to a gene; V was cut back by 0 bases and J by 7 bases. Germline V lookup: CDR1 SGHRS, CDR2 YFSETQ. CDR3 protein: CASSLDGTRNREQYF. CDR3 in DNA: TGCGCCAGCAGCTTGGACGGGACTAGAAATAGGGAGCAGTACTTC.

V gene TRBV5-4 combines with J gene TRBJ2-1; the D gene is possibly TRBD2 (7 bases). Trimming removed 0 bases at V and 2 bases at J, with 9 bases between. CDR3 length: 15 residues. Germline CDR1 and CDR2: SGHNT and YYREEE (reference sequence). The CDR3 sequence is CASSLEGGPYNEQFF. Here the CDR3 DNA reads TGTGCCAGCAGCTTGGAGGGGGGGCCCTACAATGAGCAGTTCTTC. Together with reference TRBV5-4 and TRBJ2-1, the CDR3 gives the full variable domain: ETGVTQSPTHLIKTRGQQVTLRCSSQSGHNTVSWYQQALGQGPQFIFQYYREEENGRGNFPPRFSGLQFPNYSSELNVNALELDDSALYLCASSLEGGPYNEQFFGPGTRLTVL.

This chain links TRBV9 with TRBJ1-2, with no clear D. V gave up 0 bases and J gave up 8 bases, with 11 bases separating them. CDR3 size: 13 residues. The V gene's germline CDR1 is SGDLS and CDR2 YYNGEE. CDR3 sequence: CASSVGQANGYTF. CDR3 nucleotide sequence: TGTGCCAGCAGCGTAGGGCAGGCGAACGGCTACACCTTC.

This clone was counted between two and nine times. CDR3 in DNA: TGCGCCAGCAGCCAAGATGTATATCAGCCCCAGCATTTT. This gives the protein CASSQDVYQPQHF. The J gene is TRBJ1-5, the V gene TRBV4-3; no reliable D call. The CDR3 runs 13 residues. The V gene lost 0 bases and the J gene lost 5 bases, with 5 bases spanning the gap. Germline CDR1 reads LGHNA; CDR2 reads YSLEER.

The rearrangement uses TRBV9 and TRBJ2-3; 10 bases are shared with TRBD2. Germline V lookup: CDR1 SGDLS, CDR2 YYNGEE. V was pared by 3 bases and J by 1 base, with 11 bases of the junction left unmatched. CDR3 size: 18 residues. The CDR3 spells CASSARPSSGGGTDTQYF. The CDR3 coding sequence is TGTGCCAGCAGCGCCAGGCCCTCTAGCGGGGGTGGCACAGATACGCAGTATTTT.

In this sample, this clone turned up a few times. The J gene is TRBJ1-1, the V gene TRBV5-1, with D maybe TRBD1 (5 bases). Per germline, CDR1 SGHRS and CDR2 YFSETQ. Between the trimmed V and J ends, which lost 1 base and 0 bases, there was a span of 19 bases. The CDR3 loop spans 18 amino acids. For the CDR3, the DNA is TGCGCCAGCAGCTTGCAGCCCGCAGGGCAGAGCATGAACACTGAAGCTTTCTTT. It specifies CASSLQPAGQSMNTEAFF.